The present T cell receptor beta chain was sequenced within a study of cytomegalovirus exposure and HLA in healthy donors. Study results and limitations: Cytomegalovirus status was reportedly diagnosed by the classifier with high specificity and sensitivity. Most TCR sequences were uncommon, yet certain public TCRs appeared in many donors.

This PCR relied on a set of 60 Vbeta primers and 13 Jbeta primers. Clones were sequenced by immunoSEQ multiplex PCR, and TCRdb holds only the in-frame ones, with some missing. The sample contains around 150,000 clones, just under 65% of which appear only once. This CDR3 is 14 amino acids long. V was clipped by 2 bases and J by 1 base, with 8 bases between them. Germline loops: CDR1 MNHNY, CDR2 SVGAGI (reference sequence). On this clone itself: The target antigen is unknown.

The sample consisted of PBMCs. The genes are TRBV6-6 and TRBJ1-2, with D tentatively TRBD1 (6 bases). The receptor's source is a woman aged 60-70 years in good health and CMV-seropositive. The CDR3 spells CASSYDRLNYGYTF. In DNA, the CDR3 is TGTGCCAGCAGTTACGACAGGCTTAACTATGGCTACACCTTC.